The rows below give T cell receptor beta chains drawn from one sample of a study of human T cells and chemical hapten exposure. In TCRdb, the RACE reads were re-called with MiXCR into one record per CDR3 protein. The sample yields some 31,000 distinct CDR3 sequences, roughly 5.5% seen once. The sample comprised whole blood. The origin of the receptors is a human donor in good health. Some clones in this sample may be carry-over from other donors' samples. CDR3s leave out the opening cysteine and the closing phenylalanine or tryptophan.

V gene	J gene	CDR3 protein
TRBV5-1	TRBJ2-3	ASSWTSGGSDTQY
TRBV28	TRBJ2-7	ASSVQGQGPTEQY
TRBV6-6	TRBJ2-7	ASSIGTSGGYEQY
TRBV3-1	TRBJ1-4	ASSQDIRVTNEKLF
TRBV20-1	TRBJ2-3	SASSFETDTQY
TRBV27	TRBJ1-1	ASRTGAQFGTEAF
TRBV18	TRBJ2-7	ASSRQGTYEQY
TRBV2	TRBJ2-1	ASRRTSGGNEQF
TRBV6-6	TRBJ1-1	ASSKGRMNTEAF
TRBV20-1	TRBJ2-7	SASIGQGGNYEQY
TRBV29-1	TRBJ1-3	SVDRVSGNTIY
TRBV4-2	TRBJ1-1	ASSQLGDREAF
TRBV29-1	TRBJ1-1	SALPDPNTEAF
TRBV11-2	TRBJ2-5	ASEKGVQETQY
TRBV5-4	TRBJ2-2	ASSGLDSSTGELF
TRBV6-1	TRBJ2-7	ATGKHSSYEQY
TRBV5-1	TRBJ1-2	ASSLGRTDYGYT
TRBV7-2	TRBJ1-2	ASSLVGISHHGYT
TRBV29-1	TRBJ1-5	SVEDSAGEPQH
TRBV3-1	TRBJ1-5	ASSQIAGASQPQH
TRBV24-1	TRBJ2-5	ATSARSTSGKKETQY
TRBV30	TRBJ1-1	AWNPNTEAF
TRBV27	TRBJ1-2	ASSPTRQAGGYT
TRBV27	TRBJ1-2	ASSFLTGNDGYT
TRBV27	TRBJ1-1	ASSHRGPTEAF
TRBV12-3/TRBV12-4	TRBJ1-1	ASSLGKNTEAF
TRBV2	TRBJ2-6	ASSKTDSGANVLT
TRBV20-1	TRBJ1-4	SALGPTNEKLF
TRBV7-8	TRBJ1-2	ASSLEQGTDGYT
TRBV7-9	TRBJ2-7	ASSRTSGVEYYEQY
TRBV29-1	TRBJ1-2	SVREQGAPNYGYT
TRBV11-2	TRBJ2-1	ASSLAGLAYNEQF
TRBV7-9	TRBJ2-7	ASSSGNFYEQY
TRBV10-1	TRBJ2-5	ASSDGQGARSQETQY
TRBV18	TRBJ2-5	ASSPQTGVGETQY
TRBV6-5	TRBJ2-7	ASSSSAAGGGEQY